This TCR beta chain comes out of a study of T cells in Graves' hyperthyroidism and ophthalmopathy. This clonotype was counted at least ten times. The antigen is not known. TCR beta CDR3 sequences were amplified from RNA transcripts. An initial round of RT-PCR targeting the TCR CDR3 relied on the HTBI primer set. TCRdb used MiXCR to reprocess the multiplex PCR reads, holding one entry per CDR3 protein. The data contain about 610,000 distinct CDR3 sequences, about a sixth of them singletons. Out of approximately 9.9 ml of fresh peripheral blood came the PBMCs. Study findings and constraints: Model predictions of ophthalmopathy came a median approximately seven months before onset.

V was cut by 2 bases and J by 3 bases, with 8 bases left in between. CDR1 is KGHSH and CDR2 is LQKENI in the germline V gene. The CDR3 is 13 residues long. This TCR came from a woman aged 40 to 50 with Graves' ophthalmopathy. The rearrangement uses TRBV18 and TRBJ2-7; the D is unclear. The source material was blood. In nucleotides, the CDR3 is TGTGCCAGCTCACCAAGCGAAAACTACGAGCAGTACTTC. It is translated as CASSPSENYEQYF.